These 5 T cell receptor beta chains came from one sample sequenced in a study of blood T cell repertoires in COVID-19. The table came from immunoSEQ multiplex PCR; TCRdb's copy has only in-frame clones and leaves some out. The sample carries around 300,000 clones, 85% to 90% recorded once. Material: PBMCs or T cells enriched from blood (not recorded which). These receptor sequences come from a young woman who had recovered from COVID-19.

This clone was seen many times. The chain is built from TRBV7-2 and TRBJ1-3; perhaps TRBD1 as D (5 bases). The V end lost 6 bases, the J end lost 4 bases, and 13 bases lay between the germline ends. The CDR3 sequence is 14 residues long. Looked up from germline, CDR1 is SGHTA and CDR2 is FQGNSA. CDR3 DNA: TGTGCCAGCAGTATTCAGGGAGGAGGAAACACCATATATTTT. Translated: CASSIQGGGNTIYF.

This clone was counted a single time. This CDR3 reads CASSRGDSNQPQHF. The CDR3 DNA reads as TGCGCCAGCAGCCGCGGGGATAGCAATCAGCCCCAGCATTTT. This chain uses TRBV4-1 with TRBJ1-5; D is ambiguous. Germline V CDR1 and CDR2: MGHRA, YSYEKL. CDR3 length equals 14 residues. V lost 4 bases and J 0 bases, leaving 7 bases between the germline ends.

The rearrangement joins TRBV7-8 to TRBJ1-6; D may be TRBD1 (6 bases). Germline assignment: CDR1 SGHVS and CDR2 FQNEAQ. V gave up 1 base and J gave up 7 bases, with 11 bases separating them. The CDR3 has 15 residues. The CDR3 nucleotides are TGTGCCAGCAGCTTAGATAGGACAGAGAATTCACCCCTCCACTTT. Its translation: CASSLDRTENSPLHF.

This sequence joins TRBV18 and TRBJ1-1, with 8 nucleotides matching TRBD1. CDR3 length: 16 amino acids. CDR1 is KGHSH and CDR2 is LQKENI in the germline V gene. V lost 4 bases to trimming and J lost 1 base; unmatched junction nucleotides: 8. DNA of the CDR3: TGTGCCAGCTCACGACTACCCGGGACAGGGAACACTGAAGCTTTCTTT. Residues: CASSRLPGTGNTEAFF.

This clone was observed a handful of times. V and J are TRBV28 and TRBJ2-4; maybe TRBD1 (6 bases). Trimming stripped 4 bases from V and 3 bases from J, with 16 bases between. Germline-derived CDR1 and CDR2 are MDHEN and SYDVKM. CDR3 size: 16 residues. The CDR3 protein is CASSSLWVGGKNIQYF. CDR3 nucleotides: TGTGCCAGCAGTTCCCTGTGGGTAGGGGGCAAAAACATTCAGTACTTC.